The rows below give T cell receptor beta chains drawn from one sample of a study of blood T cell repertoires in COVID-19. The protocol was immunoSEQ multiplex PCR, while the TCRdb copy is restricted to in-frame clones and leaves out a portion. The table has about 190,000 clones, roughly nine tenths seen once; the top ten hold 6.7%. The specimen was peripheral blood. The receptors come from a man aged 35 to 55 with acute or convalescent COVID-19. Each CDR3 is given with its conserved first and last residue. The D gene is left open where the match is weak. A row's size may be missing; if present it is once, few, many or a size class.

v_gene	d_gene	j_gene	abundance	CDR3nt	CDR3aa
TRBV7-3	.	TRBJ2-3	.	TGTGCCAGCAGCTCCTACGGCACAGATACGCAGTATTTT	CASSSYGTDTQYF
TRBV5-8	.	TRBJ1-4	.	TGTGCCAGCAGCCGGACACGAGCAACTAATGAAAAACTGTTTTTT	CASSRTRATNEKLFF
TRBV9	TRBD2	TRBJ2-2	.	TGTGCCAGCAGCGTAGGGTTAGCGGGGCGCACCGGGGAGCTGTTTTTT	CASSVGLAGRTGELFF
TRBV27	.	TRBJ1-6	.	TGTGCCAGCAGTTTTGGGAGGGAATCACCCCTCCACTTT	CASSFGRESPLHF
TRBV7-2	.	TRBJ1-4	.	TGTGCCAGCAGCACTACGCTCCGCGGGTGGGAAAAACTGTTTTTT	CASSTTLRGWEKLFF
TRBV4-3	.	TRBJ1-4	once	TGCGCCAGCAGCCAAGACCCTAGGACAACTAATGAAAAACTGTTTTTT	CASSQDPRTTNEKLFF
TRBV6-2/TRBV6-3	TRBD2	TRBJ2-3	.	TGTGCCAGCAGTTACCCAAGCCTCTTGCGGGGGGGAAGCACAGATACGCAGTATTTT	CASSYPSLLRGGSTDTQYF
TRBV4-3	.	TRBJ2-3	.	TGCGCCAGCAGCCAAGATTCAACAGGGTTGAGAACAGATACGCAGTATTTT	CASSQDSTGLRTDTQYF
TRBV28	TRBD1	TRBJ1-5	.	TGTGCCAGCAGCCCTTGGACAGGCCGGGGGAGTAATCAGCCCCAGCATTTT	CASSPWTGRGSNQPQHF
TRBV7-2	TRBD2	TRBJ2-7	.	TGTGCCAGCAGCCACACTAGCGGGAGCATCTACGAGCAGTACTTC	CASSHTSGSIYEQYF
TRBV4-3	.	TRBJ2-7	.	TGCGCCAGCAGCCAAGTTGGGTCCACAGGGAACGAGCAGTACTTC	CASSQVGSTGNEQYF
TRBV5-6	TRBD1	TRBJ2-7	.	TGTGCCAGCAGCTCCAGGGACAGGGGTAACGAGCAGTACTTC	CASSSRDRGNEQYF
TRBV7-8	.	TRBJ2-7	.	TGTGCCAGCAGCCGGCCGGTAGATTACGAGCAGTACTTC	CASSRPVDYEQYF
TRBV5-4	TRBD2	TRBJ2-1	.	TGTGCCAGCAGCTATAGCGGGGGAGTCATCAATGAGCAGTTCTTC	CASSYSGGVINEQFF
TRBV10-3	TRBD1	TRBJ1-5	once	TGTGCCATCCACCCTGGGACAGGGTTTTCGAATCAGCCCCAGCATTTT	CAIHPGTGFSNQPQHF
TRBV5-1	.	TRBJ2-1	.	TGCGCCAGCAGCTTGGGAGGGCCATCCAGGTACAATGAGCAGTTCTTC	CASSLGGPSRYNEQFF
TRBV18	.	TRBJ1-2	.	TGTGCCAGCTCACCAGTCCAGGATGACTATGGCTACACCTTC	CASSPVQDDYGYTF
TRBV7-2	.	TRBJ1-2	once	TGTGCCAGCAGCCGGGACACCCTTAACTATGGCTACACCTTC	CASSRDTLNYGYTF
TRBV19	TRBD1	TRBJ1-6	.	TGTGCCAGTAGAACTTATCGCGAGACAGGGAATTCACCCCTCCACTTT	CASRTYRETGNSPLHF
TRBV20-1	.	TRBJ1-2	.	TGCAGTGCTAGTGATTACAGGATTCAGTGGTATGGCTACACCTTC	CSASDYRIQWYGYTF
TRBV7-2	TRBD2	TRBJ2-5	.	TGTGCCAGCAGCTTTCTGGCGGGGGGAGAGACCCAGTACTTC	CASSFLAGGETQYF
TRBV10-1	.	TRBJ1-1	.	TGCGCCAGCAGTGAGTCTTGGGGGCCCATGAACACTGAAGCTTTCTTT	CASSESWGPMNTEAFF
TRBV7-2	.	TRBJ1-6	.	TGTGCCAGCAGCCTGGACAGTAATTCACCCCTCCACTTT	CASSLDSNSPLHF
TRBV27	TRBD2	TRBJ2-1	.	TGTGCCAGCACCCTAGCGGGGAAATACAATGAGCAGTTCTTC	CASTLAGKYNEQFF
TRBV4-2	.	TRBJ1-1	.	TGTGCCAGCAGCCAAGACCCAGAGAACACTGAAGCTTTCTTT	CASSQDPENTEAFF
TRBV27	.	TRBJ1-2	.	TGTGCCAGCAGTTTAGGGGGGGTGGATGGCTACACCTTC	CASSLGGVDGYTF
TRBV15	TRBD1	TRBJ1-2	.	TGTGCCACCAGCAGGGCACAGGGGCCCGATGGCTACACCTTC	CATSRAQGPDGYTF
TRBV6-6	.	TRBJ1-1	.	TGTGCCAACTCGAGGGGGGGGAACACTGAAGCTTTCTTT	CANSRGGNTEAFF
TRBV14	TRBD2	TRBJ2-1	.	TGTGCCAGCAGCCAAGAAAGGAAGAAGCGGGGGTTGTTCTTC	CASSQERKKRGLFF
TRBV6-5	.	TRBJ1-5	.	TGTGCCAGCAAAGTCACCCCAGATCAGCCCCAGCATTTT	CASKVTPDQPQHF
TRBV28	.	TRBJ2-7	.	TGTGCCAGCAGTCCCCCGACAGGGAGGAACGAGCAGTACTTC	CASSPPTGRNEQYF
TRBV7-9	.	TRBJ1-4	few	TGTGCCAGTGCGCTCCAGGGGGAAAAACTGTTTTTT	CASALQGEKLFF
TRBV7-8	TRBD1	TRBJ2-1	.	TGTGCCAGCAGCTACGGGACAGGGGGTAGCAATGAGCAGTTCTTC	CASSYGTGGSNEQFF
TRBV5-6	TRBD2	TRBJ2-7	.	TGTGCCAGCGGCCTCGGGGGGTTCTCCTACGAGCAGTACTTC	CASGLGGFSYEQYF
TRBV2	.	TRBJ2-5	once	TGTGCCAGCAGTCCCCTAGCGTTCCAGTACTTC	CASSPLAFQYF
TRBV3-1/TRBV3-2	TRBD2	TRBJ2-3	.	TGTGCCAGCAGCCATCAACTAGCGGGGGTTGGTACAGATACGCAGTATTTT	CASSHQLAGVGTDTQYF
TRBV5-1	.	TRBJ1-1	.	TGCGCCAGCAGCTTGACCTCTAACGAAGCTTTCTTT	CASSLTSNEAFF
TRBV9	.	TRBJ2-5	.	TGTGCCAGCAGCGTAGGCGGGGGCCGTCAAGAGACCCAGTACTTC	CASSVGGGRQETQYF
TRBV12-3/TRBV12-4	.	TRBJ1-3	.	TGTGCCAGTTTCCGGGGGTCTGGAAACACCATATATTTT	CASFRGSGNTIYF
TRBV19	TRBD1	TRBJ2-5	.	TGTGCCAGTAGTATCAGGGGGCGGGAGACCCAGTACTTC	CASSIRGRETQYF
TRBV18	.	TRBJ1-6	.	TGTGCCAGCTCAACCCTAATGACAGCCTCGGATTCACCCCTCCACTTT	CASSTLMTASDSPLHF
TRBV3-1/TRBV3-2	.	TRBJ1-2	.	TGTGCCAGCAGCCAAGAACTAGGACAGTTTTATGGCTACACCTTC	CASSQELGQFYGYTF
TRBV4-2	TRBD2	TRBJ2-7	.	TGTGCCAGCAGCCAGGGACTAGCGGGACCCCTCTACGAGCAGTACTTC	CASSQGLAGPLYEQYF
TRBV30	TRBD1	TRBJ2-7	.	TGTGCCTGGAGTGAGGGGGCTGCTACCTACGAGCAGTACTTC	CAWSEGAATYEQYF